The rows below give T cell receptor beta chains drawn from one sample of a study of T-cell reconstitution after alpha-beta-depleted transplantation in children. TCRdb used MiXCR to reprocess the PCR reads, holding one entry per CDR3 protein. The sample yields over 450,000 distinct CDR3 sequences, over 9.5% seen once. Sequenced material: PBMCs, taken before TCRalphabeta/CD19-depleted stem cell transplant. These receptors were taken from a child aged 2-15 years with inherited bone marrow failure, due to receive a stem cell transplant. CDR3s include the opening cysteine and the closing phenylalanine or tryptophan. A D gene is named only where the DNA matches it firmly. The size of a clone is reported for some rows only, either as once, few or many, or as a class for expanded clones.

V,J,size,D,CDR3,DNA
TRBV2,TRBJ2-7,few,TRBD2,CASSEARGTATPYEQYF,TGTGCCAGCAGTGAAGCGCGGGGGACGGCTACCCCCTACGAGCAGTACTTC
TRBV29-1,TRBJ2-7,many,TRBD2,CSVEDPGTSSREQYF,TGCAGCGTTGAAGATCCCGGGACTAGCAGTCGCGAGCAGTACTTC
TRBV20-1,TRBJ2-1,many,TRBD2,CSARGFLAGGNNEQFF,TGCAGTGCTAGAGGCTTCCTAGCGGGAGGGAACAATGAGCAGTTCTTC
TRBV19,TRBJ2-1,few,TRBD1,CASSSNPQGEQFF,TGTGCCAGTAGTAGTAACCCACAGGGGGAGCAGTTCTTC
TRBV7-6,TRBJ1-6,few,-,CASSKKGHHNSPLHF,TGTGCCAGCAGCAAGAAAGGACACCATAATTCACCCCTCCACTTT
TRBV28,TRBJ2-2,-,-,CASNPTSGGELFF,TGTGCCAGCAACCCTACTTCTGGCGGGGAGCTGTTTTTT
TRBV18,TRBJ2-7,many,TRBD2,CASSPLAGGLSSYEQYF,TGTGCCAGCTCACCACTAGCGGGAGGGCTGAGCTCCTACGAGCAGTACTTC
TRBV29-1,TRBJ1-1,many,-,CSSKETSSEAFF,TGCAGCTCCAAAGAGACAAGTAGTGAAGCTTTCTTT
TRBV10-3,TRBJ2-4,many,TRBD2,CAISEPGLAENIQYF,TGTGCCATCAGTGAGCCTGGACTAGCGGAAAACATTCAGTACTTC
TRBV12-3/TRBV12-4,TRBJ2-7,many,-,CASSIIPAYEQYF,TGTGCCAGCAGCATAATCCCCGCCTACGAGCAGTACTTC
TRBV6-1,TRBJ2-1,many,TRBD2,CASSEAQLAGEFF,TGTGCCAGCAGTGAAGCGCAACTAGCGGGAGAGTTCTTC
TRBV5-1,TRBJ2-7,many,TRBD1,CASSVGQGRYEQYF,TGCGCCAGCAGCGTGGGACAGGGGCGCTACGAGCAGTACTTC
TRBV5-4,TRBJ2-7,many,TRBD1,CASSLKGQGVWEQYF,TGTGCCAGCAGCTTGAAGGGACAGGGTGTTTGGGAGCAGTACTTC
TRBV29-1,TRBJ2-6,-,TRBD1,CSVEGTGSSGANVLTF,TGCAGCGTTGAGGGGACAGGGAGCTCTGGGGCCAACGTCCTGACTTTC
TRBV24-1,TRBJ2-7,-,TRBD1,CATSDNRQGEEQYF,TGTGCCACCAGTGACAACCGACAGGGTGAAGAGCAGTACTTC
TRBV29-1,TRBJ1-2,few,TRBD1,CSVDGQGRGYTF,TGCAGCGTTGATGGACAGGGGAGAGGCTACACCTTC
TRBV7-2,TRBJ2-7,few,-,CASSRPGAGIYEQYF,TGTGCCAGCAGCCGACCCGGGGCGGGAATCTACGAGCAGTACTTC
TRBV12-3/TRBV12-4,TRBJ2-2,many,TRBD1,CASSSRDRTGELFF,TGTGCCAGCAGTTCCAGGGACAGAACCGGGGAGCTGTTTTTT
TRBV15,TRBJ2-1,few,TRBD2,CATSRSIWSSGNYNEQFF,TGTGCCACCAGCAGATCCATTTGGTCTAGCGGGAACTACAATGAGCAGTTCTTC
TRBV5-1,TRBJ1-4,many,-,CASRGLGDEKLFF,TGCGCCAGCAGGGGCCTGGGGGATGAAAAACTGTTTTTT
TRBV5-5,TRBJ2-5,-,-,CASSKLVGTQYF,TGTGCCAGCAGCAAGCTGGTAGGGACCCAGTACTTC
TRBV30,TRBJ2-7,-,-,CAWIGAENEQYF,TGTGCCTGGATTGGGGCAGAAAACGAGCAGTACTTC
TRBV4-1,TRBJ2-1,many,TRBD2,CASSHIAGGGYNEQFF,TGCGCCAGCAGCCATATAGCGGGAGGTGGGTACAATGAGCAGTTCTTC
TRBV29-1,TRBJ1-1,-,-,CSVDPTRGGITEAFF,TGCAGCGTTGACCCTACAAGAGGGGGGATTACGGAAGCTTTCTTT
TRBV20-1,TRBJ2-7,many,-,CSAETALGGIRYEQYF,TGCAGTGCTGAGACCGCGCTTGGAGGGATACGTTACGAGCAGTACTTC
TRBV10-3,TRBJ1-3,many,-,CAISRQHSGNTIYF,TGTGCCATCAGTAGACAGCATTCTGGAAACACCATATATTTT